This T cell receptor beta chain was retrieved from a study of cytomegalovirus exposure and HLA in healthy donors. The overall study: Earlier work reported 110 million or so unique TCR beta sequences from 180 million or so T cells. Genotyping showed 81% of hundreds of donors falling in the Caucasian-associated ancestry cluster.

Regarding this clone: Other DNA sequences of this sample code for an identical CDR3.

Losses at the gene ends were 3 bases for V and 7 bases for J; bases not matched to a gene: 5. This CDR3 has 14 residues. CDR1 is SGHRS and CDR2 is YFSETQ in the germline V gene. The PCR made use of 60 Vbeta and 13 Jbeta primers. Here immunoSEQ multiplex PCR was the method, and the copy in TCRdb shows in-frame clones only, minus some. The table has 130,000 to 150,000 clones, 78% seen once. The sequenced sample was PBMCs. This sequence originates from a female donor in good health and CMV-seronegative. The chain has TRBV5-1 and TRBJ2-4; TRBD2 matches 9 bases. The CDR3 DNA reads TGCGCCAGCAGCTGGGGACTAGCAGAGAACATTCAGTACTTC. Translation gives CASSWGLAENIQYF. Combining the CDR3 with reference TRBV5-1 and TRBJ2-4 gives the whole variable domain KAGVTQTPRYLIKTRGQQVTLSCSPISGHRSVSWYQQTPGQGLQFLFEYFSETQRNKGNFPGRFSGRQFSNSRSEMNVSTLELGDSALYLCASSWGLAENIQYFGAGTRLSVL.